The T cell receptor (beta chain) under discussion was sequenced for a study of T-cell reconstitution after alpha-beta-depleted transplantation in children (TCRdb year 2016). Background on the whole study: The study quantitatively tracked T-cell immune reconstitution after TCRalphabeta/CD19-depleted allogeneic hematopoietic cell transplantation in children using TCR repertoire profiling. What the work shows at the level of the full study, not this receptor alone: The apparently early alphabetaT-cell count recovery about two months after transplant was reportedly dependent on only several hundred rapidly expanded clones derived from non-depleted graft cells. In some patients, high TCRbeta diversity at day 60 was attributed to recipient T cells and intrathymic progenitors that had survived conditioning. Over subsequent months, a decline in hyperexpanded clone frequencies was noted, and after one year, T-cell counts and TCRbeta diversity were mostly ascribed to newly produced T cells.

The library relied on PCR. These reads were obtained on an Illumina HiSeq 2500. Molecular barcoding was employed in the preparation of TCR libraries, with unique molecular identifiers being used to normalize TCRbeta repertoire quantification. TCRdb trimmed public reads at Q25 via fastp, called clones via MiXCR and kept in-frame beta chains. Entries that share a CDR3 protein sequence are merged under the most common genes and DNA. The sample yields some 830,000 distinct CDR3 sequences; 15% to 20% were counted once. The ten largest clones take up 5% of the sample. The treatment or condition label on this specimen signifies: allogeneic hematopoietic cell transplantation with graft depleted of TCRalphabeta T cells and CD19 B cells. Transplant recipients were children who received TCRalphabeta/CD19-depleted allogeneic hematopoietic cell grafts. The table lists this clonotype with a count of one. Its antigen remains undetermined. Per-base quality was not reported, and no clone a single base away is much larger than it. Single-read evidence is weak.

The sample in question was PBMCs, mostly from graft donor cells, obtained 360 days after TCRalphabeta/CD19-depleted stem cell transplant. This receptor was identified in a male patient aged 5 to 17 who had a stem cell transplant for acute lymphoblastic leukemia, so the T cells may come from the graft donor.

The encoded CDR3 is CATEFPIAGVYNEQFF. Here is the DNA: TGTGCCACCGAGTTCCCTATCGCTGGGGTCTACAATGAGCAGTTCTTC. The V and J segments used are TRBV15 and TRBJ2-1, with the D gene not clear enough to name. From the cysteine through the phenylalanine, the CDR3 covers 16 amino acids. Only CDR3 DNA remains: 48 bases, in frame from the first base. At the junction V is shortened by 8 bases and J by 3 bases, with 20 bases in between. Reading the germline V gene (reference sequence) gives CDR1 LNHNV and CDR2 YYDKDF.